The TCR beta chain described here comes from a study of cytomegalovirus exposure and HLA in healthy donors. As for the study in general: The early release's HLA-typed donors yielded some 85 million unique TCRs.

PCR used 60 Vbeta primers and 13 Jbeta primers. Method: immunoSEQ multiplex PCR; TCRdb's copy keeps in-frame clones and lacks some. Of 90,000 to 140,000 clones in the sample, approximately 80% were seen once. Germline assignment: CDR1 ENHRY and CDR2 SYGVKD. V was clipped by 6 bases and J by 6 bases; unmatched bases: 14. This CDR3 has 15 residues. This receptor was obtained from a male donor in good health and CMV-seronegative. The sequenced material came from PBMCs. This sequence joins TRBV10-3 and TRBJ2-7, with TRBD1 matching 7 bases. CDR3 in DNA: TGTGCCATCAGGGGCAACAGGGGAACTCTCTCCGAGCAGTACTTC. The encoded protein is CAIRGNRGTLSEQYF.